These T cell receptor beta chains were read from a single sample in a study of blood T cell repertoires in COVID-19. Repertoires were generated with immunoSEQ multiplex PCR, while TCRdb's copy carries only in-frame clones and drops some. The sample has about 120,000 clones; around 80% are singletons. What was sequenced was peripheral blood. The receptors were sampled from a woman at least 80 years old with acute or convalescent COVID-19. Each CDR3 is given with its conserved first and last residue. The D gene is left open where the match is weak. Clone size is stated in some rows and not others, as once, few, many or a class when expanded.

j_gene	abundance	d_gene	v_gene	CDR3aa	CDR3nt
TRBJ1-5	NA	NA	TRBV6-5	CASIRLGNNQPQHF	TGTGCCAGCATACGACTGGGTAACAATCAGCCCCAGCATTTT
TRBJ1-6	NA	NA	TRBV10-3	CAISDSRVESPLHF	TGTGCCATCAGTGATAGCAGGGTGGAGTCACCCCTCCACTTT
TRBJ2-7	NA	TRBD1	TRBV7-2	CASSLVPGQGNYEQYF	TGTGCCAGCAGCTTGGTACCGGGACAGGGGAACTACGAGCAGTACTTC
TRBJ2-1	NA	TRBD2	TRBV18	CASSPSLSAGAGSYNEQFF	TGTGCCAGCTCACCAAGCTTATCAGCGGGAGCAGGCTCCTACAATGAGCAGTTCTTC
TRBJ1-1	once	NA	TRBV4-3	CASSPRRDTEAFF	TGCGCCAGCAGCCCCCGCAGGGACACTGAAGCTTTCTTT
TRBJ1-1	few	TRBD1	TRBV19	CASTGRDRGFLTEAFF	TGTGCCAGTACCGGTCGGGACAGGGGGTTCTTGACTGAAGCTTTCTTT
TRBJ1-5	once	NA	TRBV7-3	CASSINHSGPQHF	TGTGCCAGCAGCATAAACCACAGCGGGCCCCAGCATTTT
TRBJ2-2	NA	TRBD1	TRBV5-1	CASSLAKGTGGTGELFF	TGCGCCAGCAGCTTGGCCAAGGGGACAGGGGGGACCGGGGAGCTGTTTTTT
TRBJ1-2	NA	TRBD1	TRBV7-8	CASSFLRDRGNYGYTF	TGTGCCAGCAGCTTCCTCAGGGACAGGGGAAACTATGGCTACACCTTC
TRBJ1-2	NA	TRBD1	TRBV7-2	CASSLVRGRGYTF	TGTGCCAGCAGCTTAGTGAGGGGGCGCGGCTACACCTTC
TRBJ1-4	once	TRBD1	TRBV28	CASSSPTGGAEKLFF	TGTGCCAGCAGTTCCCCTACAGGGGGGGCTGAAAAACTGTTTTTT
TRBJ1-5	NA	NA	TRBV9	CASSRQVNQPQHF	TGTGCCAGCAGCAGACAGGTTAATCAGCCCCAGCATTTT
TRBJ2-1	NA	TRBD2	TRBV5-3	CARSLGLAGVREQFF	TGTGCCAGAAGCTTAGGTCTAGCGGGAGTGAGAGAGCAGTTCTTC
TRBJ1-2	NA	TRBD1	TRBV28	CASSQPDRGGGYTF	TGTGCCAGCAGTCAACCGGACAGGGGCGGTGGCTACACCTTC
TRBJ1-2	NA	NA	TRBV4-3	CASSQDWTVGYTF	TGCGCCAGCAGCCAAGACTGGACAGTTGGCTACACCTTC
TRBJ1-1	NA	NA	TRBV18	CASSPGLPGEAFF	TGTGCCAGCTCACCCGGTCTGCCCGGTGAAGCTTTCTTT
TRBJ2-3	NA	TRBD1	TRBV19	CASSVSGTGTLNTQYF	TGTGCCAGTAGTGTGTCCGGGACAGGTACACTTAATACGCAGTATTTT
TRBJ1-5	NA	NA	TRBV13	CASSQGRVGQPQHF	TGTGCCAGCAGCCAGGGGCGAGTGGGGCAGCCCCAGCATTTT
TRBJ2-5	NA	NA	TRBV5-6	CASSSREQETQYF	TGTGCCAGCAGCTCCCGGGAACAAGAGACCCAGTACTTC
TRBJ1-2	few	NA	TRBV19	CASSTHGQPISGYTF	TGTGCCAGTAGTACCCACGGACAACCGATTAGTGGCTACACCTTC
TRBJ2-1	NA	NA	TRBV6-2/TRBV6-3	CASSRGYNEQFF	TGTGCCAGCAGCAGGGGATACAATGAGCAGTTCTTC
TRBJ1-1	NA	TRBD1	TRBV6-4	CASSELRTGSTEAFF	TGTGCCAGCAGTGAACTGAGGACAGGGAGCACTGAAGCTTTCTTT
TRBJ1-6	NA	NA	TRBV6-5	CASRATGNSPLHF	TGTGCCAGCAGGGCGACGGGGAATTCACCCCTCCACTTT
TRBJ1-4	few	NA	TRBV24-1	CATSDVRGDGEKLFF	TGTGCCACCAGTGATGTAAGGGGCGACGGTGAAAAACTGTTTTTT
TRBJ1-1	NA	TRBD1	TRBV5-6	CASSPRQGDFTEAFF	TGTGCCAGCAGCCCTAGACAGGGGGACTTCACTGAAGCTTTCTTT
TRBJ1-1	NA	NA	TRBV7-8	CASSGRINTEAFF	TGTGCCAGCAGTGGCAGGATAAACACTGAAGCTTTCTTT
TRBJ1-5	NA	TRBD1	TRBV15	CATSRGATGGGSNQPQHF	TGTGCCACCAGCAGAGGCGCTACAGGGGGGGGTAGCAATCAGCCCCAGCATTTT
TRBJ2-7	NA	TRBD1	TRBV7-2	CASSLGQGAGEQYF	TGTGCCAGCAGCTTAGGTCAGGGGGCCGGCGAGCAGTACTTC
TRBJ2-3	NA	TRBD2	TRBV15	CATSAPFGLAGGPGDTQYF	TGTGCCACCAGCGCCCCCTTCGGACTAGCGGGGGGGCCGGGGGATACGCAGTATTTT
TRBJ1-5	NA	NA	TRBV28	CASSLGTRYSNQPQHF	TGTGCCAGCAGTTTAGGGACAAGATATAGCAATCAGCCCCAGCATTTT
TRBJ2-7	NA	NA	TRBV3-1/TRBV3-2	CASSQDRGSYEQYF	TGTGCCAGCAGCCAAGATAGGGGTAGCTACGAGCAGTACTTC
TRBJ2-3	NA	NA	TRBV5-1	CASIRGGSTDTQYF	TGCGCCAGCATTAGGGGGGGAAGCACAGATACGCAGTATTTT
TRBJ1-3	NA	NA	TRBV5-4	CASSLEGDAGNTIYF	TGTGCCAGCAGCTTGGAGGGGGACGCTGGAAACACCATATATTTT
TRBJ2-7	NA	TRBD1	TRBV7-2	CASTQGAGDRVYF	TGTGCCAGCACCCAAGGGGCTGGGGACAGGGTGTACTTC
TRBJ1-2	once	TRBD1	TRBV28	CASSTGQGRSYGYTF	TGTGCCAGCAGCACGGGACAGGGGAGGTCCTATGGCTACACCTTC
TRBJ1-1	NA	TRBD1	TRBV5-5	CASSTVSTGGISAFF	TGTGCCAGCAGCACAGTTTCGACAGGGGGTATTTCAGCTTTCTTT
TRBJ1-3	NA	TRBD1	TRBV30	CAWSGDRTSGNTIYF	TGTGCCTGGAGTGGGGACAGGACCTCTGGAAACACCATATATTTT
TRBJ2-1	once	TRBD2	TRBV19	CASSKVAGVSYNEQFF	TGTGCCAGTAGTAAGGTAGCGGGGGTTTCCTACAATGAGCAGTTCTTC